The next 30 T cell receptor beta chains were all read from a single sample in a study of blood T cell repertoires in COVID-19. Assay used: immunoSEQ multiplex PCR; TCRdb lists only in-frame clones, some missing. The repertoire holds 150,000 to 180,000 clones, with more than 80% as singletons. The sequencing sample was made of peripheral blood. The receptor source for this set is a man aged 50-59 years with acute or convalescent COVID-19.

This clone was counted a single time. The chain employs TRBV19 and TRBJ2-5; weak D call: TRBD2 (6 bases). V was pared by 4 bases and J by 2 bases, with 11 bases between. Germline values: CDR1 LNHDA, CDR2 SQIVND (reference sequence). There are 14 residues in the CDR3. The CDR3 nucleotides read TGTGCCAGTAGTACCGGGACTCCGCAAGAGACCCAGTACTTC. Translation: CASSTGTPQETQYF.

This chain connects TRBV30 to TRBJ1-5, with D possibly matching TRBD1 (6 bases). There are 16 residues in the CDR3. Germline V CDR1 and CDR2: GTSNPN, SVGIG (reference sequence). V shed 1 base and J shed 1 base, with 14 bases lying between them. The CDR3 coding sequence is TGTGCCTGGAGTGGTGTTGCAGGGGAAAGCAATCAGCCCCAGCATTTT. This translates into CAWSGVAGESNQPQHF. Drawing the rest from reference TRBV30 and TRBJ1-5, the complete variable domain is SQTIHQWPATLVQPVGSPLSLECTVEGTSNPNLYWYRQAAGRGLQLLFYSVGIGQISSEVPQNLSASRPQDRQFILSSKKLLLSDSGFYLCAWSGVAGESNQPQHFGDGTRLSIL.

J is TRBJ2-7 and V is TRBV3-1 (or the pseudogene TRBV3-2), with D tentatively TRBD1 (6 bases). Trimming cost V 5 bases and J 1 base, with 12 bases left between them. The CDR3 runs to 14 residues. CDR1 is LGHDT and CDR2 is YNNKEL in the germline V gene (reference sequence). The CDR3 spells CASSVGAESYEQYF. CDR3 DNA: TGTGCCAGCAGCGTGGGGGCAGAGTCCTACGAGCAGTACTTC.

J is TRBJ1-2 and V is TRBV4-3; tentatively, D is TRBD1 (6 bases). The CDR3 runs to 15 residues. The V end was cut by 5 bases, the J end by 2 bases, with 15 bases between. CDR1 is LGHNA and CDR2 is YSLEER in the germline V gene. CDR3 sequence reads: CASSSYRALNYGYTF. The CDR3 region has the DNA TGCGCCAGCAGCTCTTACAGGGCACTCAACTATGGCTACACCTTC.

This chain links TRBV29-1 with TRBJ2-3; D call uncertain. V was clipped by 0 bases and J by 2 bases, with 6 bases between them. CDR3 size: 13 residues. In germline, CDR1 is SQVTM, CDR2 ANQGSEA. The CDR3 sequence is CSVEDLSTDTQYF. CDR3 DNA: TGCAGCGTTGAAGATCTGTCCACAGATACGCAGTATTTT.

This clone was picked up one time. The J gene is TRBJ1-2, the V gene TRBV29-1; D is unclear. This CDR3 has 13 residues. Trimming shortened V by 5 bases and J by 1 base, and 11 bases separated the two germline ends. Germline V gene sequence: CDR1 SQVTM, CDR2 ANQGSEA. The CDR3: CSVTDDNNYGYTF. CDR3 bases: TGCAGCGTTACCGATGACAATAACTATGGCTACACCTTC.

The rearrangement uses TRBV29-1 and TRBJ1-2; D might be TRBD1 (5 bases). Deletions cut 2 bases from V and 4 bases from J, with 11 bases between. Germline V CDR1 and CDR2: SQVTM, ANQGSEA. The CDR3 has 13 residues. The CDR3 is CSVESEDTYGYTF. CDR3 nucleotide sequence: TGCAGCGTTGAATCTGAGGACACCTATGGCTACACCTTC.

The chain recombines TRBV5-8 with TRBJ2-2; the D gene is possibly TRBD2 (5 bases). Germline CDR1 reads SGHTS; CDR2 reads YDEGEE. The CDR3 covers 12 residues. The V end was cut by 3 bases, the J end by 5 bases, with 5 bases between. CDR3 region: CASSSGTGELFF. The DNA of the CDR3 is TGTGCCAGCAGCTCGGGAACCGGGGAGCTGTTTTTT.

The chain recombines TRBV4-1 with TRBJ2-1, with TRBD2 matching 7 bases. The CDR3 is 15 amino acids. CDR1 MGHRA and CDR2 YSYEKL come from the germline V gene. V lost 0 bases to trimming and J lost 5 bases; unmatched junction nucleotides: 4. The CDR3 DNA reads TGCGCCAGCAGCCAAGACCTAGCGGCACACAATGAGCAGTTCTTC. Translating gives CASSQDLAAHNEQFF.

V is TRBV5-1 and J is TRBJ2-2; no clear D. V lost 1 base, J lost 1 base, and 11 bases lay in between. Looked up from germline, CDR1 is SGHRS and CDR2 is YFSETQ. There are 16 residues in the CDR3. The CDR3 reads CASSLIVSLNTGELFF. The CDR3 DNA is TGCGCCAGCAGCTTGATCGTTTCACTGAACACCGGGGAGCTGTTTTTT.

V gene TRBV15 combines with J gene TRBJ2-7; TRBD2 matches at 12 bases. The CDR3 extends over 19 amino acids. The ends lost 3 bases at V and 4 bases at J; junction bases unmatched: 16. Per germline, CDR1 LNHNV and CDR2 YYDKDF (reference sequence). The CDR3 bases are TGTGCCACCAGCAGTGCTATAGGCCTAGCGGGAGGGAATCTTTACGAGCAGTACTTC. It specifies CATSSAIGLAGGNLYEQYF.

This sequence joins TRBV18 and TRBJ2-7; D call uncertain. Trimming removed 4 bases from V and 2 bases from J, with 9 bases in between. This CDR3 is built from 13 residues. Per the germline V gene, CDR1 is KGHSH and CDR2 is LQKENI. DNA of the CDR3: TGTGCCAGCTCACTGGCGGAAGCCTACGAGCAGTACTTC. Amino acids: CASSLAEAYEQYF.

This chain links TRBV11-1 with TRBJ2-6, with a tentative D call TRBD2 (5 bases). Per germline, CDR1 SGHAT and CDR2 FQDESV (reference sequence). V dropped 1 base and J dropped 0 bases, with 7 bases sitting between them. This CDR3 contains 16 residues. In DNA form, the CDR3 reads TGTGCCAGCAGCTTAGGAGGGATCTCTGGGGCCAACGTCCTGACTTTC. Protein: CASSLGGISGANVLTF.

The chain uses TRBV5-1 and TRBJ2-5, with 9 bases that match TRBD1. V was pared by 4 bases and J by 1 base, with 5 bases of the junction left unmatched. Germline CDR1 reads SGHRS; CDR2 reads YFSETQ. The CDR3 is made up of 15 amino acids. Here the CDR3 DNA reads TGCGCCAGCAGCCAACTACAGGGGGCCCAAGAGACCCAGTACTTC. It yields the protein CASSQLQGAQETQYF.

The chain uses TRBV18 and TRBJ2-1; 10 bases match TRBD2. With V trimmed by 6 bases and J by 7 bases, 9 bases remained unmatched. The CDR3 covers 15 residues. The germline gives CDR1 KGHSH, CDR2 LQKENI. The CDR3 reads CASSNSGGPGNEQFF. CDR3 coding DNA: TGTGCCAGCTCGAATAGCGGGGGGCCGGGGAATGAGCAGTTCTTC.

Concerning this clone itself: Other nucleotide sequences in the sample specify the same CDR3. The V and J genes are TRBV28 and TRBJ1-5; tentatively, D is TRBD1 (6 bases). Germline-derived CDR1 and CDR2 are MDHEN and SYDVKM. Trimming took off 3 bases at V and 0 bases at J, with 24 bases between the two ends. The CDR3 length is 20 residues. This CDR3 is CASSLMPGGGGGYSNQPQHF. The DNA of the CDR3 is TGTGCCAGCAGTTTGATGCCTGGGGGGGGCGGGGGGTATAGCAATCAGCCCCAGCATTTT.

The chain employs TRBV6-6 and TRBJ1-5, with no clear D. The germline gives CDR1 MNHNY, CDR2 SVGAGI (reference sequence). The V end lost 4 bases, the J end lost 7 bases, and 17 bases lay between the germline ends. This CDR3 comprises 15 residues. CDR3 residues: CASSSPLRFPQPQHF. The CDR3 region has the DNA TGTGCCAGCAGTTCCCCCTTGAGGTTCCCACAGCCCCAGCATTTT.

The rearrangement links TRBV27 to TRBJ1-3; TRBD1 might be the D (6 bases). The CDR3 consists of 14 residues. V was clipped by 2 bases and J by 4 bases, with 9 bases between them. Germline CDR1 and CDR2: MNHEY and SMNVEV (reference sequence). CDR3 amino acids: CASSLQGSGNTIYF. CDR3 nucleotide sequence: TGTGCCAGCAGTTTACAGGGGTCCGGAAACACCATATATTTT.

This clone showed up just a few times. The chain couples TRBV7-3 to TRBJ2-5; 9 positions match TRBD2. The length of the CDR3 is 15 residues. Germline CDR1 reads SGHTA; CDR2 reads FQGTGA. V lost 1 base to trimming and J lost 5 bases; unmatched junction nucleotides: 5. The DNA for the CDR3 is TGTGCCAGCAGCTTAATGGGACTAGCAAAGGAGACCCAGTACTTC. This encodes CASSLMGLAKETQYF.

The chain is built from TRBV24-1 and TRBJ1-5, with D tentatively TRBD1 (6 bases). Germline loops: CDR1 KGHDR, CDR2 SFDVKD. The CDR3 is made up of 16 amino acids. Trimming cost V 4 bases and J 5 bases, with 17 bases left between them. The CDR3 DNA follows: TGTGCCACCAGTGACCCTATGACAGGTAGTGATCAGCCCCAGCATTTT. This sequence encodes CATSDPMTGSDQPQHF.

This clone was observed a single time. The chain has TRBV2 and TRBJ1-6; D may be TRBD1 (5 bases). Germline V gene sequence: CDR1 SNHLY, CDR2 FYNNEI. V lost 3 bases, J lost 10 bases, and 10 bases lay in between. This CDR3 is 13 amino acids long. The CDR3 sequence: CASSEAGLSPLHF. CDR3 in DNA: TGTGCCAGCAGTGAGGCAGGGCTCTCACCCCTCCACTTT. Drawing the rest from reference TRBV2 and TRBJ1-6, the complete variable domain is EPEVTQTPSHQVTQMGQEVILRCVPISNHLYFYWYRQILGQKVEFLVSFYNNEISEKSEIFDDQFSVERPDGSNFTLKIRSTKLEDSAMYFCASSEAGLSPLHFGNGTRLTVT.

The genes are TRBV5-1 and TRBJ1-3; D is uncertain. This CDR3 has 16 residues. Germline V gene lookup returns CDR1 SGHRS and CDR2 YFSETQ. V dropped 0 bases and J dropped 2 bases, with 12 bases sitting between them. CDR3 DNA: TGCGCCAGCAGCTTGGCGGTAGGGAGTACTGGAAACACCATATATTTT. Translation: CASSLAVGSTGNTIYF.

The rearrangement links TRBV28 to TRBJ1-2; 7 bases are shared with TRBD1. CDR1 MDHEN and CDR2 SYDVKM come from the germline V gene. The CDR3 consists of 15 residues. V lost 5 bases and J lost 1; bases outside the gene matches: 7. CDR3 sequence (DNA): TGTGCCAGCAGTCCCGGACAGGTTTTTAACTATGGCTACACCTTC. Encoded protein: CASSPGQVFNYGYTF.

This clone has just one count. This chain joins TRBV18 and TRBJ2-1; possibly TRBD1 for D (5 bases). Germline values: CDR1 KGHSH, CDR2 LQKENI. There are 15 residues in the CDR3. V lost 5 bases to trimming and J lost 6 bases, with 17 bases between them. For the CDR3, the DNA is TGTGCCAGCTCATCCCAGGGCGGAAGGGGCAATGAGCAGTTCTTC. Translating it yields CASSSQGGRGNEQFF.

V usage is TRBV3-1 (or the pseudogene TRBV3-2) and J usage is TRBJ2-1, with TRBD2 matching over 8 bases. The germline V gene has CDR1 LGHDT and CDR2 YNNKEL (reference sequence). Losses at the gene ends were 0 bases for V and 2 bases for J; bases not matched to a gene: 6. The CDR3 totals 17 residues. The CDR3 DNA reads TGTGCCAGCAGCCAAGAAAACGGGAGGGGTGCCTACAATGAGCAGTTCTTC. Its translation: CASSQENGRGAYNEQFF.

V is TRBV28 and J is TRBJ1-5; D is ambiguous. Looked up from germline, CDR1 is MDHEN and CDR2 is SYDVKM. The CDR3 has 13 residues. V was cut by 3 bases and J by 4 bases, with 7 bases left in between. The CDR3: CASSFGRNQPQHF. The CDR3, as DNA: TGTGCCAGCAGTTTCGGCAGGAATCAGCCCCAGCATTTT.

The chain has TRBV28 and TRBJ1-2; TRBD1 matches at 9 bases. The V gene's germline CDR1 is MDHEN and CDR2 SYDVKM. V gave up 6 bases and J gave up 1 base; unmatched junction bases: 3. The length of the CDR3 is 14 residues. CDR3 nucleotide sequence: TGTGCCAGCAGCATGGGACAGGGTAACTATGGCTACACCTTC. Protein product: CASSMGQGNYGYTF.

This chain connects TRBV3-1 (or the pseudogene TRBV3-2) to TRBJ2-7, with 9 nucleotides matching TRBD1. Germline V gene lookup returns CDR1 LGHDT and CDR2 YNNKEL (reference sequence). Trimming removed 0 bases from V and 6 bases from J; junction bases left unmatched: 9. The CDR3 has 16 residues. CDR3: CASSQEQGQGIGEQYF. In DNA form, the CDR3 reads TGTGCCAGCAGCCAAGAACAGGGACAGGGTATTGGCGAGCAGTACTTC.

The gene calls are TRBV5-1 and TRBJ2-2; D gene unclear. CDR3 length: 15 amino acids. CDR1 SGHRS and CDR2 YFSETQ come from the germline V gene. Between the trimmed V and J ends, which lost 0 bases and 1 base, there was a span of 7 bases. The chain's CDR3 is CASSLVSENTGELFF. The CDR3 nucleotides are TGCGCCAGCAGCTTGGTCTCAGAGAACACCGGGGAGCTGTTTTTT.

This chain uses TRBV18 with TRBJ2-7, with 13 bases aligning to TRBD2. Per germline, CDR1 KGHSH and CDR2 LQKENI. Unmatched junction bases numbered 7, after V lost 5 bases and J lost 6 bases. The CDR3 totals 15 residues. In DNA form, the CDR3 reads TGTGCCAGCTCAACGACCGGGACTAGCGGGACCGAGCAGTACTTC. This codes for CASSTTGTSGTEQYF.